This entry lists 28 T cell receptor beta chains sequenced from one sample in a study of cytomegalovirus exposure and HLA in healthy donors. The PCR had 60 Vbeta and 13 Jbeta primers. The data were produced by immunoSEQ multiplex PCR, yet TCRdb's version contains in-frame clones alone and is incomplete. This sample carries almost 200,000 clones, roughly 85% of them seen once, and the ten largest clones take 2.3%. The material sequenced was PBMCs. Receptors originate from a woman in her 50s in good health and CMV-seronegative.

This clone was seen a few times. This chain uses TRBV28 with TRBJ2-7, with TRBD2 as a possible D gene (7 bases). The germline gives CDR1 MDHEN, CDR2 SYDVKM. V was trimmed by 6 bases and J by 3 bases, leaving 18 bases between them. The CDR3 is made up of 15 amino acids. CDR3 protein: CASRTRGGGIYEQYF. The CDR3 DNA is TGTGCCAGCAGGACCAGAGGGGGGGGGATCTACGAGCAGTACTTC.

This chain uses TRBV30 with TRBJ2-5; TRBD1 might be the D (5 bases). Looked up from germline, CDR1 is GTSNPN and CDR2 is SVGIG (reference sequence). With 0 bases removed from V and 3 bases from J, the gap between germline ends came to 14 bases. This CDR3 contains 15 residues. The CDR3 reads CAWSVGLMEKETQYF. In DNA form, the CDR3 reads TGTGCCTGGAGTGTGGGGCTGATGGAAAAAGAGACCCAGTACTTC.

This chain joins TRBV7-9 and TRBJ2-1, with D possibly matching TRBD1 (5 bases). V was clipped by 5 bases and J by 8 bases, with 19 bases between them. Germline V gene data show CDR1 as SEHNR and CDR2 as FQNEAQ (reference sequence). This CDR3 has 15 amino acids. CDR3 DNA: TGTGCCAGCAGCCCCGCCTATGGACATCTCCATGAGCAGTTCTTC. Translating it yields CASSPAYGHLHEQFF.

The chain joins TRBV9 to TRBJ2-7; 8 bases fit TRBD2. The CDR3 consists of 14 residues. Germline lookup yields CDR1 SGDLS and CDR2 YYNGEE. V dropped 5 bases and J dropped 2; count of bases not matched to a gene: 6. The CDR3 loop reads CASSLRGGAYEQYF. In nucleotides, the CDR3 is TGTGCCAGCAGTCTCCGGGGGGGTGCCTACGAGCAGTACTTC. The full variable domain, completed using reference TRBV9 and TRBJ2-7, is DSGVTQTPKHLITATGQRVTLRCSPRSGDLSVYWYQQSLDQGLQFLIQYYNGEERAKGNILERFSAQQFPDLHSELNLSSLELGDSALYFCASSLRGGAYEQYFGPGTRLTVT.

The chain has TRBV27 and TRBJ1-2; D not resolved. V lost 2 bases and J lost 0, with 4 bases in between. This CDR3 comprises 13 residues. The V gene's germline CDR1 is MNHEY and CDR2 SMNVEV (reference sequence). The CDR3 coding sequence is TGTGCCAGCAGTTTACCAGCTAACTATGGCTACACCTTC. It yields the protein CASSLPANYGYTF.

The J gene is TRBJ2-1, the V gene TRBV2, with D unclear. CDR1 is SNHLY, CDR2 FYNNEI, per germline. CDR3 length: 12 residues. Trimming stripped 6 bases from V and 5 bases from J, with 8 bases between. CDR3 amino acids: CASSPIDNEQFF. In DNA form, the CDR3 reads TGTGCCAGCAGCCCGATAGACAATGAGCAGTTCTTC.

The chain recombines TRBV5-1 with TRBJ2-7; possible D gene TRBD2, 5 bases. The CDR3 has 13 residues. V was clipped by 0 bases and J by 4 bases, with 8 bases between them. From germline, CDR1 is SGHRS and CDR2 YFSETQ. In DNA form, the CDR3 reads TGCGCCAGCAGCTTGGCCCGGGGTTACGAGCAGTACTTC. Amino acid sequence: CASSLARGYEQYF. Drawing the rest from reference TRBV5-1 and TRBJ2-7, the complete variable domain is KAGVTQTPRYLIKTRGQQVTLSCSPISGHRSVSWYQQTPGQGLQFLFEYFSETQRNKGNFPGRFSGRQFSNSRSEMNVSTLELGDSALYLCASSLARGYEQYFGPGTRLTVT.

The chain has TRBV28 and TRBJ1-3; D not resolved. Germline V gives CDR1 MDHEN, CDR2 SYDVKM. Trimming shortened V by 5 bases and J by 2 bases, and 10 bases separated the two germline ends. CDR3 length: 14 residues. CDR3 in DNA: TGTGCCAGCAGTACCCAGAAAACTGGAAACACCATATATTTT. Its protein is CASSTQKTGNTIYF.

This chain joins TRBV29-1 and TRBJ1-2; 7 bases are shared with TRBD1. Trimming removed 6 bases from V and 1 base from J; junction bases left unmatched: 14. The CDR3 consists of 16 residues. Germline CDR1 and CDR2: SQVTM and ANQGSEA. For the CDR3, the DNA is TGCAGCGTGTCCAGGGGGAATCCACATGATAACTATGGCTACACCTTC. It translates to CSVSRGNPHDNYGYTF. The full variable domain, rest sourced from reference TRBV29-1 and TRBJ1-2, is SAVISQKPSRDICQRGTSLTIQCQVDSQVTMMFWYRQQPGQSLTLIATANQGSEATYESGFVIDKFPISRPNLTFSTLTVSNMSPEDSSIYLCSVSRGNPHDNYGYTFGSGTRLTVV.

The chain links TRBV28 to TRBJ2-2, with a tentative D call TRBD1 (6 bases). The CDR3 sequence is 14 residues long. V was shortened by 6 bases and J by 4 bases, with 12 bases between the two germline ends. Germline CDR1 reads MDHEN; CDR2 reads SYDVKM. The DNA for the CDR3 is TGTGCCAGCAGACAGGGTGGAAGCACCGGGGAGCTGTTTTTT. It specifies CASRQGGSTGELFF.

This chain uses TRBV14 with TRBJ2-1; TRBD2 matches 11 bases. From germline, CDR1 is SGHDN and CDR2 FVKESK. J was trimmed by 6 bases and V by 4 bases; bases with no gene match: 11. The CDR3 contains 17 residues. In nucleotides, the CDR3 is TGTGCCAGCAGCCGGGGAGTAGCGGGAGGGTTTCGCAATGAGCAGTTCTTC. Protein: CASSRGVAGGFRNEQFF.

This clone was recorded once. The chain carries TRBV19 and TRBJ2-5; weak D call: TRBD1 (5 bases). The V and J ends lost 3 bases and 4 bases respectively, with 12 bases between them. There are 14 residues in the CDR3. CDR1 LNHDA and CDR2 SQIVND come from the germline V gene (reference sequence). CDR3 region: CASSMGQGGETQYF. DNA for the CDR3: TGTGCCAGTAGTATGGGCCAGGGCGGAGAGACCCAGTACTTC.

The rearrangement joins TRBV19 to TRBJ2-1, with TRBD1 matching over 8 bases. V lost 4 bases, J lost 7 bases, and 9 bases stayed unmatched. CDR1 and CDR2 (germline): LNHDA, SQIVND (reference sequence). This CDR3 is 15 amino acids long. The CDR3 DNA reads TGTGCCAGTAGTAACGCAGGGGGCGTTAGGAATGAGCAGTTCTTC. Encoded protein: CASSNAGGVRNEQFF.

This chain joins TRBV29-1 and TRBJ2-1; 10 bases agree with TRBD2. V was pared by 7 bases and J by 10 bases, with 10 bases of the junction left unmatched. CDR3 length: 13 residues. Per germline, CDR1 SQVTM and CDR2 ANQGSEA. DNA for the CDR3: TGCAGCGCCGGGACTAGCGTAGGGGGGGAGCAGTTCTTC. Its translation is CSAGTSVGGEQFF.

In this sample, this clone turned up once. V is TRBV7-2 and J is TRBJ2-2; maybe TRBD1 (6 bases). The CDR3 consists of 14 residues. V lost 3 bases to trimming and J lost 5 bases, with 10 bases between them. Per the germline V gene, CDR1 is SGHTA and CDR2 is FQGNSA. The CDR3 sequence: CASSFTGITGELFF. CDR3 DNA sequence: TGTGCCAGCAGCTTCACAGGGATAACCGGGGAGCTGTTTTTT.

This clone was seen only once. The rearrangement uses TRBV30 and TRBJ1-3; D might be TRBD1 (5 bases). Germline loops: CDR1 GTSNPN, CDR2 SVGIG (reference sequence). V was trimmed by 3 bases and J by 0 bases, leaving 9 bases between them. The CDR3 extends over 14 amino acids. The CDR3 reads CAWSLTVSGNTIYF. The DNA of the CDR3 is TGTGCCTGGAGCCTGACAGTCTCTGGAAACACCATATATTTT.

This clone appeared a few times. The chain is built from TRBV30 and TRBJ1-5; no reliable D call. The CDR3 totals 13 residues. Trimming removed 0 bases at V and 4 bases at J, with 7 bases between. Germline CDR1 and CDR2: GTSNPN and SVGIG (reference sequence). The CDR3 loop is CAWSVLVNQPQHF. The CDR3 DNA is TGTGCCTGGAGTGTACTTGTAAATCAGCCCCAGCATTTT.

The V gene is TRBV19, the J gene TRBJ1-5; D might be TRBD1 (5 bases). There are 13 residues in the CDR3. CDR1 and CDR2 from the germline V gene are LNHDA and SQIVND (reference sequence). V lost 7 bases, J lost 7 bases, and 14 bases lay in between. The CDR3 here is CASKGEDVQPQHF. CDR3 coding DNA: TGTGCCAGTAAAGGGGAAGACGTGCAGCCCCAGCATTTT.

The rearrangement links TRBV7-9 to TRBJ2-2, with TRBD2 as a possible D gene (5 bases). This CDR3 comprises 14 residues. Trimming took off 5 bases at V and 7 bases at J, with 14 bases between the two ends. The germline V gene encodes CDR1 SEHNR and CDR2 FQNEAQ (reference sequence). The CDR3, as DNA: TGTGCCAGCAGCCAACCAGCGGCCGGCGGGGAGCTGTTTTTT. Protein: CASSQPAAGGELFF.

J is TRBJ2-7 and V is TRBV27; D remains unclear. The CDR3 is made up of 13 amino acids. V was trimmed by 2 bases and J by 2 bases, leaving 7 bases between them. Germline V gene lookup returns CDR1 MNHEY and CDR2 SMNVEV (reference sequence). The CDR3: CASSLMGTYEQYF. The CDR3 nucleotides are TGTGCCAGCAGTTTAATGGGCACCTACGAGCAGTACTTC.

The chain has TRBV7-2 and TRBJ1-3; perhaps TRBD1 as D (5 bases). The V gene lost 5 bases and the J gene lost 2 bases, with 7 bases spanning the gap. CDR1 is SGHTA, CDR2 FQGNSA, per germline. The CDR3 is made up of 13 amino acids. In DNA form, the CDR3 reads TGTGCCAGCAGCCGGGGGGCTGGAAACACCATATATTTT. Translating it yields CASSRGAGNTIYF. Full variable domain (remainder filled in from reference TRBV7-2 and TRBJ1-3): GAGVSQSPSNKVTEKGKDVELRCDPISGHTALYWYRQSLGQGLEFLIYFQGNSAPDKSGLPSDRFSAERTGGSVSTLTIQRTQQEDSAVYLCASSRGAGNTIYFGEGSWLTVV.

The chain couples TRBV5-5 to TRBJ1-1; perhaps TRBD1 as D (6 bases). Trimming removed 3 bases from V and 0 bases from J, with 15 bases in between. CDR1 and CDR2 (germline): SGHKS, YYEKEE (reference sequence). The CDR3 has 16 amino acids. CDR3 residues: CASSSTSTGLNTEAFF. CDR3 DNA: TGTGCCAGCAGCTCCACCTCCACAGGGTTGAACACTGAAGCTTTCTTT.

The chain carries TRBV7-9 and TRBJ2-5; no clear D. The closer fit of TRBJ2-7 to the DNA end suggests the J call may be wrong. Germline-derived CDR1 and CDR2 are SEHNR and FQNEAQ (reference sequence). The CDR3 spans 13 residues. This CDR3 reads CASSLGRLYEQYF. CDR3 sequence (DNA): TGTGCCAGCAGCTTAGGCAGGTTGTACGAGCAGTACTTC.

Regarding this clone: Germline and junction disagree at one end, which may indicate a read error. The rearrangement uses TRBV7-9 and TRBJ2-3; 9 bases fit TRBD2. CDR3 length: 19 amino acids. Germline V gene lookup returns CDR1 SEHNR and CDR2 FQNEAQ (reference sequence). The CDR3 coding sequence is TGTTCCAGCAGCTCCCCTACCCCTTATAGCGGGAGTAGGGGAGATACGCAGTATTTT. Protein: CSSSSPTPYSGSRGDTQYF.

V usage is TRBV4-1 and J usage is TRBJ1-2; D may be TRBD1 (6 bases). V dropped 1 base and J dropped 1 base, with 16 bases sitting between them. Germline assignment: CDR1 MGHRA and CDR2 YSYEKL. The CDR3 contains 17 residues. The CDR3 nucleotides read TGCGCCAGCAGCCAAGCATTATTTAGCAGGGGTAACTATGGCTACACCTTC. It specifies CASSQALFSRGNYGYTF.

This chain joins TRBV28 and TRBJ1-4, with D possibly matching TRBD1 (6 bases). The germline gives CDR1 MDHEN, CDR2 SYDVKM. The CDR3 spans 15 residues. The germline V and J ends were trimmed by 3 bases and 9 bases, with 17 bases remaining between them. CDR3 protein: CASSFAGQGRKKLFF. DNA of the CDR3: TGTGCCAGCAGTTTTGCAGGGCAGGGGCGGAAAAAACTGTTTTTT.

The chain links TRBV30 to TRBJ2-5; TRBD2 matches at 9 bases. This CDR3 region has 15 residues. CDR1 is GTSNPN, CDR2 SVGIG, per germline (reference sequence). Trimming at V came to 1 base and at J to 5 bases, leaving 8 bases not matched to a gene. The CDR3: CAWSAGGRALETQYF. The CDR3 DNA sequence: TGTGCCTGGAGTGCTGGCGGGAGGGCTTTGGAGACCCAGTACTTC.

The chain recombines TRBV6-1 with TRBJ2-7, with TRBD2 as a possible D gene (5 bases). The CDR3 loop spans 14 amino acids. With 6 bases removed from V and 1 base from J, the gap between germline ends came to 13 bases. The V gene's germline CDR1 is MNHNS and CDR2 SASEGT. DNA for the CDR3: TGTGCCAGCAGGCCGGTCCGGAGGTCCTACGAGCAGTACTTC. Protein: CASRPVRRSYEQYF.